The present T cell receptor (beta chain) was sequenced within a study of blood T cell repertoires in COVID-19. Overall study context: The United States, Italy and Spain were the sources of the acute and convalescent COVID-19 samples.

Data came from immunoSEQ multiplex PCR; TCRdb stores just in-frame clones and leaves some out. Of more than 40,000 clones listed, 70% to 90% are singletons. CDR1 SGHVS and CDR2 FQNEAQ come from the germline V gene. The V end was cut by 7 bases, the J end by 1 base, with 19 bases between. This CDR3 has 16 amino acids. This TCR was recovered from a human donor in a cohort sampled during active COVID-19. The donor label of this sample is uncertain. The sequenced sample was peripheral blood. The chain combines TRBV7-8 with TRBJ1-2; D is unclear. The CDR3 here is CASNLQGPGYNYGYTF. The CDR3 DNA is TGTGCCAGCAACCTACAAGGTCCGGGATATAACTATGGCTACACCTTC.